Listed below are T cell receptor beta chains from one sample, sequenced in a study of blood T cell repertoires in COVID-19. The repertoire was sequenced with immunoSEQ multiplex PCR; TCRdb's copy has only in-frame clones and lacks some. The data show fewer than 300,000 clones, 85% seen once. The sequenced sample was PBMCs or T cells enriched from blood (not recorded which). Every receptor here comes from a woman aged 45-60 years who had recovered from COVID-19. CDR3s include the opening cysteine and the closing phenylalanine or tryptophan. The D gene is left open where the match is weak. Expanded clones get a size class; other rows say once, few or many, or leave the size out.

TGTGCCAGCAGTGCCCCCGGACAGGGGGTGAAGGGCACTGAAGCTTTCTTT	CASSAPGQGVKGTEAFF	-	TRBJ1-1	TRBD1	TRBV25-1
TGTGCCAGCAGCCGTAATCCAGGGAACTATGGCTACACCTTC	CASSRNPGNYGYTF	few	TRBJ1-2	-	TRBV28
TGCGCCAGCAGCCCCAGGGCGGGAGGTGCCACAGATACGCAGTATTTT	CASSPRAGGATDTQYF	-	TRBJ2-3	TRBD2	TRBV5-1
TGTGCCACCAGTGACCCCGGACAGGGGGAAAAACTGTTTTTT	CATSDPGQGEKLFF	-	TRBJ1-4	TRBD1	TRBV24-1
TGTGCCGGGTCCTCGGACACGTATTATGGCTACACCTTC	CAGSSDTYYGYTF	-	TRBJ1-2	-	TRBV30
TGTGCCAGCAGTGAAGAGGGGCATAGCAATCAGCCCCAGCATTTT	CASSEEGHSNQPQHF	once	TRBJ1-5	-	TRBV2
TGTGCCAGCAGCTTAGACAGCCAGGGCTCCTACAATGAGCAGTTCTTC	CASSLDSQGSYNEQFF	few	TRBJ2-1	-	TRBV11-3
TGTGCCAGCTCCAGGTCTCTGGGCCAAGAGACCCAGTACTTC	CASSRSLGQETQYF	-	TRBJ2-5	-	TRBV18
TGTGCCATCAGTGAGTCGTTTCTAGGAGGCTACACCTTC	CAISESFLGGYTF	-	TRBJ1-2	-	TRBV10-3
TGTGCCAGCAGACGACTAGCGGCGAACACCGGGGAGCTGTTTTTT	CASRRLAANTGELFF	-	TRBJ2-2	TRBD2	TRBV11-2
TGTGCCACCAAAGACAGGATGAACACTGAAGCTTTCTTT	CATKDRMNTEAFF	-	TRBJ1-1	-	TRBV28
TGTGCCAGCAGTTTAGGACTCGGACAGGGGGGGGAGCAGCCCCAGCATTTT	CASSLGLGQGGEQPQHF	once	TRBJ1-5	TRBD1	TRBV28
TGTGCCAGCAGAAGGACAGGGCAAGATTATGAAAAACTGTTTTTT	CASRRTGQDYEKLFF	-	TRBJ1-4	TRBD1	TRBV28
TGTGCCAGCAGCCCAGGGACAGGAACTAATGAAAAACTGTTTTTT	CASSPGTGTNEKLFF	once	TRBJ1-4	TRBD1	TRBV5-4
TGTGCCAGCAGAAGCCGAGGCCGAGACACTGAAGCTTTCTTT	CASRSRGRDTEAFF	-	TRBJ1-1	-	TRBV6-5
TGTGCCTGGAGTGTCAATATCCAGGGGGGCTACACCTTC	CAWSVNIQGGYTF	-	TRBJ1-2	-	TRBV30
TGTGCCAGCAGCTTGATTCTTTCGGGGACAGGGGGCGTCCCCGGGGAGCTGTTTTTT	CASSLILSGTGGVPGELFF	-	TRBJ2-2	TRBD1	TRBV7-8
TGTGCCTGGAGTAAAGACAGGGTTGGCTATAATTCACCCCTCCACTTT	CAWSKDRVGYNSPLHF	-	TRBJ1-6	TRBD1	TRBV30
TGCGCCAGCAGCCAAGTTTGGGGAGCTGAGACCCAGTACTTC	CASSQVWGAETQYF	-	TRBJ2-5	-	TRBV4-1
TGTGCCCCTCGTATCAGGGTCCCTCTTGGCTACACCTTC	CAPRIRVPLGYTF	-	TRBJ1-2	-	TRBV19
TGCGCCAGCAGCCAAGATTCAAGAGCGGCCTACGAGCAGTACTTC	CASSQDSRAAYEQYF	-	TRBJ2-7	-	TRBV4-1
TGTGCCAGCAGCAGACTGAATTCACCCCTCCACTTT	CASSRLNSPLHF	-	TRBJ1-6	-	TRBV7-8
TGTGCCAGCAGCTATACAGGGGCCCTTAACTATGGCTACACCTTC	CASSYTGALNYGYTF	once	TRBJ1-2	TRBD1	TRBV7-2
TGTGCCAGCAGCCCCTCCTGGGGGGGCTACGAGCAGTACTTC	CASSPSWGGYEQYF	-	TRBJ2-7	TRBD2	TRBV9
TGTGCCAGCCTAGGAGGCCGACAAGAGACCCAGTACTTC	CASLGGRQETQYF	once	TRBJ2-5	-	TRBV2
TGTGCCAGCAGCCCCCGACTAGCGGGGGGTCTGGGAGAGACCCAGTACTTC	CASSPRLAGGLGETQYF	-	TRBJ2-5	TRBD2	TRBV7-6
TGTGCCAGCCCCGGGGGTGGCTACACCTTC	CASPGGGYTF	few	TRBJ1-2	-	TRBV21-1
TGTGCCAGCAGCCAAGGATGGGACGGGGGAGCCGCCGGGGCCAACGTCCTGACTTTC	CASSQGWDGGAAGANVLTF	-	TRBJ2-6	-	TRBV4-2